This T cell receptor beta chain was recovered during a study of identical twins. Only healthy Caucasians were enrolled as donors. In this sample, this clonotype turned up many times. Its target is not known. The CDR3 is 15 residues long. With 4 bases clipped from V and 6 bases from J, the junction kept 4 bases outside the gene matches. The germline V gene has CDR1 MGHRA and CDR2 YSYEKL. TCRdb recomputed calls from the 5' RACE reads with MiXCR, one row per CDR3 protein. Of around 650,000 distinct CDR3 sequences listed, around 7.5% are singletons. Study results and limitations: Whereas memory repertoires showed no such difference, abundant cord blood beta clonotypes carried fewer insertions.

The same sample was also used in a study of yellow fever vaccine responses in identical twins. From that paper: Reportedly, the response of twins' T cells to the vaccine seemed partly convergent, partly personalized.

The chain couples TRBV4-1 to TRBJ2-7; 15 bases are a match to TRBD2. Specimen: PBMCs. This TCR derives from a woman aged 18-30 years in good health. CDR3 DNA sequence: TGCGCCAGCAGCCCGGGACTAGCGGGGGGTAGCGAGCAGTACGTC. Encoded protein: CASSPGLAGGSEQYV.